The 21 T cell receptor beta chains given below trace back to one sample, sequenced in a study of cytomegalovirus exposure and HLA in healthy donors. The study ran its PCR with 60 Vbeta and 13 Jbeta primers. The method was immunoSEQ multiplex PCR; TCRdb's version includes in-frame clones alone and lacks a portion of them. The table shows fewer than 90,000 clones, with roughly 80% occurring only once. Sequencing was done on a sample of PBMCs. Source of these receptors: a man under 40 in good health and CMV-seropositive.

This sequence joins TRBV4-2 and TRBJ2-3; D call uncertain. The V and J ends lost 0 bases and 6 bases respectively, with 10 bases between them. The CDR3 covers 14 residues. In germline, CDR1 is LGHNA, CDR2 YNFKEQ. The CDR3 sequence is CASSQENNEDTQYF. The DNA of the CDR3 is TGTGCCAGCAGCCAAGAAAATAACGAGGATACGCAGTATTTT.

This sequence joins TRBV4-2 and TRBJ2-2, with D tentatively TRBD2 (7 bases). There are 16 residues in the CDR3. Germline values: CDR1 LGHNA, CDR2 YNFKEQ. The V gene lost 0 bases and the J gene lost 5 bases, with 13 bases spanning the gap. The CDR3, as DNA: TGTGCCAGCAGCCAAGAGGGGGGGCGAAGGACCGGGGAGCTGTTTTTT. Its translation: CASSQEGGRRTGELFF.

The gene calls are TRBV5-1 and TRBJ2-5; no definite D call. Germline CDR1 and CDR2: SGHRS and YFSETQ. The CDR3 length is 14 residues. V was trimmed by 0 bases and J by 0 bases, leaving 6 bases between them. In DNA form, the CDR3 reads TGCGCCAGCAGCTTGGGGCAGAACCAAGAGACCCAGTACTTC. The encoded protein is CASSLGQNQETQYF.

The rearrangement links TRBV7-2 to TRBJ2-3; 8 bases are shared with TRBD1. Trimming cost V 5 bases and J 3 bases; bases outside gene matches: 7. This CDR3 has 15 residues. Per the germline V gene, CDR1 is SGHTA and CDR2 is FQGNSA. Written as DNA, the CDR3 is TGTGCCAGCAGCAAAGACAGGGGATTGACAGATACGCAGTATTTT. Translation gives CASSKDRGLTDTQYF. Complete variable domain (other parts from reference TRBV7-2 and TRBJ2-3): GAGVSQSPSNKVTEKGKDVELRCDPISGHTALYWYRQSLGQGLEFLIYFQGNSAPDKSGLPSDRFSAERTGGSVSTLTIQRTQQEDSAVYLCASSKDRGLTDTQYFGPGTRLTVL.

The V call is TRBV7-9, the J call TRBJ1-6; weak D call: TRBD1 (6 bases). Germline V gene data show CDR1 as SEHNR and CDR2 as FQNEAQ (reference sequence). Between the trimmed V and J ends, which lost 4 bases and 13 bases, there was a span of 14 bases. This CDR3 comprises 13 residues. CDR3 DNA sequence: TGTGCCAGCAGCTCGGACAGTCCTCGGCCCCTCCACTTT. Its protein product is CASSSDSPRPLHF.

The chain links TRBV7-2 to TRBJ2-3, with a weak D call TRBD2 (7 bases). Per the germline V gene, CDR1 is SGHTA and CDR2 is FQGNSA. Trimming cost V 1 base and J 4 bases, with 9 bases left between them. The CDR3 contains 14 residues. CDR3 protein: CASSLGGGADTQYF. The CDR3 nucleotides are TGTGCCAGCAGCTTAGGCGGGGGCGCAGATACGCAGTATTTT.

The chain joins TRBV10-3 to TRBJ2-7, with 10 bases matching TRBD1. There are 13 residues in the CDR3. Trimming took 6 bases from V and 4 from J; bases not matched to a gene: 3. Germline V lookup: CDR1 ENHRY, CDR2 SYGVKD. The CDR3: CAISGTGVYEQYF. The CDR3 nucleotides read TGTGCCATCAGCGGGACAGGGGTTTACGAGCAGTACTTC.

J is TRBJ2-2 and V is TRBV6-1; 7 nucleotides line up with TRBD1. Germline CDR1 and CDR2: MNHNS and SASEGT. The CDR3 is made up of 14 amino acids. V was pared by 5 bases and J by 5 bases, with 5 bases of the junction left unmatched. The CDR3 DNA is TGTGCCAGCAGTACAGGGGTGTGGACCGGGGAGCTGTTTTTT. Translation: CASSTGVWTGELFF.

The chain couples TRBV19 to TRBJ1-1, with 8 bases matching TRBD1. J lost 11 bases, V lost 7 bases, and 9 bases had no gene match. The CDR3 runs to 12 residues. Looked up from germline, CDR1 is LNHDA and CDR2 is SQIVND (reference sequence). The CDR3 region is CASTSGGRVAFF. In DNA, the CDR3 is TGTGCCAGTACCTCAGGGGGCAGGGTGGCTTTCTTT.

This clone showed up many times. This chain joins TRBV7-6 and TRBJ2-1, with 9 bases aligning to TRBD1. CDR3 size: 16 residues. Germline V lookup: CDR1 SGHVS, CDR2 FNYEAQ. The J segment lost 3 bases and the V segment lost 3 bases, leaving 6 bases of the junction unmatched. The CDR3: CASSLGQGFYYNEQFF. The CDR3 bases are TGTGCCAGCAGCTTGGGACAGGGCTTCTACTACAATGAGCAGTTCTTC.

V is TRBV27 and J is TRBJ2-5, with D perhaps matching TRBD2 (5 bases). In germline, CDR1 is MNHEY, CDR2 SMNVEV (reference sequence). Trimming removed 6 bases at V and 2 bases at J, with 16 bases between. The CDR3 spans 15 residues. In DNA, the CDR3 is TGTGCCAGCAGGGATGGGAGTTTGCGGCAAGAGACCCAGTACTTC. Its protein is CASRDGSLRQETQYF.

This clone was detected only a few times. The CDR3 coding sequence is TGTGCCAGCAGTTTGTATGCGCGGGACGGGACAGGGGTTAGCAATCAGCCCCAGCATTTT. Protein: CASSLYARDGTGVSNQPQHF. The chain joins TRBV28 to TRBJ1-5, with 10 bases fitting TRBD1. Germline V gene lookup returns CDR1 MDHEN and CDR2 SYDVKM. V dropped 3 bases and J dropped 0; count of bases not matched to a gene: 14. The CDR3 is 20 amino acids.

The chain uses TRBV5-1 and TRBJ1-4; D unclear. Germline values: CDR1 SGHRS, CDR2 YFSETQ. The CDR3 sequence is 17 residues long. The ends were cut back, 0 bases at V and 4 bases at J, with 16 bases in the middle. CDR3 sequence reads: CASSLGGMPGLNEKLFF. CDR3 coding DNA: TGCGCCAGCAGCTTGGGAGGGATGCCAGGTCTTAATGAAAAACTGTTTTTT.

The rearrangement uses TRBV7-2 and TRBJ1-2; 7 nucleotides align to TRBD1. The CDR3 extends over 13 amino acids. V lost 8 bases, J lost 4 bases, and 7 bases stayed unmatched. Germline assignment: CDR1 SGHTA and CDR2 FQGNSA. The CDR3 sequence: CASGTGQTYGYTF. CDR3 coding DNA: TGTGCCAGCGGAACGGGACAGACCTATGGCTACACCTTC.

The CDR3 region is CASSLGIGEIHEQFF. The DNA for the CDR3 is TGTGCCAGTAGCCTCGGGATCGGGGAAATCCATGAGCAGTTCTTC. V usage is TRBV19 and J usage is TRBJ2-1, with D perhaps matching TRBD2 (5 bases). Germline assignment: CDR1 LNHDA and CDR2 SQIVND (reference sequence). The CDR3 has 15 amino acids. The V gene lost 6 bases and the J gene lost 8 bases, with 20 bases spanning the gap. The whole variable domain, filled in from reference TRBV19 and TRBJ2-1, reads DGGITQSPKYLFRKEGQNVTLSCEQNLNHDAMYWYRQDPGQGLRLIYYSQIVNDFQKGDIAEGYSVSREKKESFPLTVTSAQKNPTAFYLCASSLGIGEIHEQFFGPGTRLTVL.

The chain is built from TRBV30 and TRBJ1-4; TRBD1 matches at 7 bases. Germline-derived CDR1 and CDR2 are GTSNPN and SVGIG (reference sequence). V lost 2 bases and J lost 7; bases outside the gene matches: 1. The CDR3 loop spans 12 amino acids. CDR3 amino acids: CAWSRTGEKLFF. CDR3 sequence (DNA): TGTGCCTGGAGTCGGACAGGTGAAAAACTGTTTTTT. Looking up the rest from reference TRBV30 and TRBJ1-4 gives the full variable domain: SQTIHQWPATLVQPVGSPLSLECTVEGTSNPNLYWYRQAAGRGLQLLFYSVGIGQISSEVPQNLSASRPQDRQFILSSKKLLLSDSGFYLCAWSRTGEKLFFGSGTQLSVL.

The chain recombines TRBV7-3 with TRBJ2-2; a possible D gene is TRBD2 (6 bases). CDR1 is SGHTA, CDR2 FQGTGA, per germline. There are 16 residues in the CDR3. Trimming removed 5 bases from V and 4 bases from J, with 17 bases in between. Here the CDR3 DNA reads TGTGCCAGCAGCCCCCACACCGGGACTGTCACCGGGGAGCTGTTTTTT. Its protein product is CASSPHTGTVTGELFF.

The chain combines TRBV7-7 with TRBJ2-3, with D possibly matching TRBD1 (8 bases). The germline V and J ends were trimmed by 6 bases and 8 bases, with 21 bases remaining between them. This CDR3 has 15 residues. CDR1 is SSHAT, CDR2 FNYEAQ, per germline (reference sequence). CDR3 nucleotides: TGTGCCAGCAGTTCAAGCAGGGGGCCGGGGGGTACGCAGTATTTT. Its protein product is CASSSSRGPGGTQYF. The complete variable domain, with remaining parts taken from reference TRBV7-7 and TRBJ2-3, reads GAGVSQSPRYKVTKRGQDVTLRCDPISSHATLYWYQQALGQGPEFLTYFNYEAQPDKSGLPSDRFSAERPEGSISTLTIQRTEQRDSAMYRCASSSSRGPGGTQYFGPGTRLTVL.

This clone was detected a few times. This chain links TRBV10-3 with TRBJ2-1; the match to TRBD2 covers 8 bases. V gave up 0 bases and J gave up 16 bases; unmatched junction bases: 8. The CDR3 contains 13 residues. The germline V gene has CDR1 ENHRY and CDR2 SYGVKD. In nucleotides, the CDR3 is TGTGCCATCAGTGAGTCTGACGGGGGGGCGCGTTTCTTC. Protein product: CAISESDGGARFF.

The chain joins TRBV7-3 to TRBJ2-6, with 7 bases aligning to TRBD1. J lost 5 bases, V lost 2 bases, and 3 bases had no gene match. The germline CDR1 and CDR2 sequences are SGHTA and FQGTGA. The CDR3 length is 15 residues. The CDR3 here is CASSLEGARANVLTF. In DNA, the CDR3 is TGTGCCAGCAGCTTAGAGGGGGCGCGGGCCAACGTCCTGACTTTC.

The chain carries TRBV9 and TRBJ2-4; 7 bases are a match to TRBD2. The CDR3 runs to 14 residues. The germline CDR1 and CDR2 sequences are SGDLS and YYNGEE. V shed 0 bases and J 7 bases; nucleotides not matched to a gene: 4. Here the CDR3 DNA reads TGTGCCAGCAGCGTAGGAGGTAGCGGGAACATTCAGTACTTC. Amino acid sequence: CASSVGGSGNIQYF.